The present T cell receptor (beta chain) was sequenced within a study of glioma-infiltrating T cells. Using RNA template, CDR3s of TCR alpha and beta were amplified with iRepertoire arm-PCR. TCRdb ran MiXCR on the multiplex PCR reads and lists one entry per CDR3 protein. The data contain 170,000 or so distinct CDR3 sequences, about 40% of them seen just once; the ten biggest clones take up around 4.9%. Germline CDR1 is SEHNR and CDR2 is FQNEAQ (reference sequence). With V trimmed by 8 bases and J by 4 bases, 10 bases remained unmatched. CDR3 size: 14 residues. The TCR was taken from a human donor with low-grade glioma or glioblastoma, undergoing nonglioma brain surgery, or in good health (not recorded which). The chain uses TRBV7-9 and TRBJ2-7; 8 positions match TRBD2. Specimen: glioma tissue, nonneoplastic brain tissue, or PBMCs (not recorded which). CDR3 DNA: TGTGCCAGCTCGAAGGGTGGCGGGAGGTACGAGCAGTACTTC. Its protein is CASSKGGGRYEQYF.